The 32 T cell receptor beta chains presented below share a single source sample, sequenced in a study of T-cell memory formation after mild COVID-19 (dated by TCRdb to about 2021). The method was 5' RACE. These reads were obtained on an Illumina NovaSeq 6000. Using fastp trimming at Q25 and MiXCR clonotype assembly, TCRdb reanalyzed the public sequencing data and kept in-frame beta chains. Each CDR3 protein gets just one entry, which takes the most common genes and DNA from the rows behind it. This sample lists about 320,000 distinct CDR3 sequences; around 15% were detected once. The top ten clonotypes cover roughly a fifth of the sample. The sequenced sample was PBMCs or a T cell subset sorted from them (not recorded which). All receptors come from a man in his late teens or twenties who had mild COVID-19 (a few samples of this study predate the infection). The sample titles of this study are shuffled in the database, so cell type and time point are left out; the donor was told from shared clones.

This clonotype has only a few counts. The chain employs TRBV2 and TRBJ1-2; D is unresolved. The CDR3 has 12 amino acids. Germline CDR1 and CDR2: SNHLY and FYNNEI. The germline V and J ends were trimmed by 0 bases and 9 bases, with 8 bases remaining between them. CDR3 in amino acids: CASSEALRSYTF. Here the CDR3 DNA reads TGTGCCAGCAGTGAAGCGCTTAGGAGCTACACCTTC.

CDR3 amino acids: CASRFGGASDTQYF. Here the CDR3 DNA reads TGTGCCAGCAGGTTCGGGGGGGCCTCAGATACGCAGTATTTT. The V and J genes are TRBV12-3 or TRBV12-4 and TRBJ2-3; the match to TRBD2 covers 8 bases. V lost 6 bases and J lost 4; bases outside the gene matches: 6. The CDR3 is 14 amino acids.

There are many counts of this clonotype. J is TRBJ1-5 and V is TRBV19, with D unclear. The CDR3 runs to 14 residues. The V end lost 3 bases, the J end lost 5 bases, and 11 bases lay between the germline ends. CDR1 is LNHDA, CDR2 SQIVND, per germline (reference sequence). CDR3 protein: CASSISRRDQPQHF. CDR3 nucleotides: TGTGCCAGTAGTATCTCCAGGAGGGATCAGCCCCAGCATTTT.

This clonotype has a handful of counts. V gene TRBV27 combines with J gene TRBJ2-5; no firm D call. Germline V gene lookup returns CDR1 MNHEY and CDR2 SMNVEV (reference sequence). The CDR3 contains 14 residues. V lost 4 bases and J lost 5, with 14 bases in between. The CDR3 is CASSYNPVGETQYF. The CDR3 nucleotides are TGTGCCAGCAGTTACAACCCAGTAGGGGAGACCCAGTACTTC.

This clonotype was found a few times. V is TRBV5-6 and J is TRBJ2-1, with TRBD2 identical over 16 bases. The CDR3 sequence is 19 residues long. Unmatched junction bases numbered 7, after V lost 4 bases and J lost 0 bases. Germline loops: CDR1 SGHDT, CDR2 YYEEEE. CDR3 bases: TGTGCCAGCAGCACCCCGGGACTAGCGGGAGGGCGCTCCTACAATGAGCAGTTCTTC. Amino acids: CASSTPGLAGGRSYNEQFF.

The chain combines TRBV24-1 with TRBJ2-3; D is unclear. The CDR3 extends over 15 amino acids. V was trimmed by 6 bases and J by 5 bases, leaving 17 bases between them. Germline lookup yields CDR1 KGHDR and CDR2 SFDVKD. The CDR3 is CATSTPDRFGDTQYF. The CDR3 DNA is TGTGCCACCAGTACCCCGGACCGCTTCGGAGATACGCAGTATTTT.

V gene TRBV4-1 combines with J gene TRBJ1-5; D uncertain. Germline loops: CDR1 MGHRA, CDR2 YSYEKL. This CDR3 has 13 residues. V was clipped by 0 bases and J by 5 bases, with 5 bases between them. CDR3 region: CASSQDIDQPQHF. Written as DNA, the CDR3 is TGCGCCAGCAGCCAAGATATAGATCAGCCCCAGCATTTT.

The chain links TRBV25-1 to TRBJ1-5; the match to TRBD1 covers 7 bases. The ends lost 3 bases at V and 4 bases at J; junction bases unmatched: 3. Looked up from germline, CDR1 is MGHDK and CDR2 is SYGVNS. This CDR3 region has 14 residues. The DNA for the CDR3 is TGTGCCAGCAGTGACGAGACAGGGAATCAGCCCCAGCATTTT. It is translated as CASSDETGNQPQHF.

This clonotype occurred a few times. The rearrangement uses TRBV5-1 and TRBJ1-1; the match to TRBD1 covers 7 bases. This CDR3 has 14 residues. The germline V gene encodes CDR1 SGHRS and CDR2 YFSETQ. Unmatched junction bases numbered 3, after V lost 4 bases and J lost 0 bases. Here the CDR3 reads CASSGQDLNTEAFF. The CDR3 nucleotides read TGCGCCAGCAGCGGACAGGACCTGAACACTGAAGCTTTCTTT.

V usage is TRBV4-2 and J usage is TRBJ1-6; D call uncertain. The ends were cut back, 5 bases at V and 8 bases at J, with 16 bases in the middle. Germline V gives CDR1 LGHNA, CDR2 YNFKEQ. This CDR3 is built from 15 residues. CDR3 protein: CASSDTTGVDSPLHF. As DNA, the CDR3 is TGTGCCAGCAGCGATACGACCGGGGTGGATTCACCCCTCCACTTT.

V gene TRBV11-2 combines with J gene TRBJ1-5, with TRBD1 identical over 11 bases. J gave up 4 bases and V 5 bases, and 7 bases lay outside the gene matches. Germline CDR1 SGHAT, CDR2 FQNNGV. The CDR3 covers 16 residues. CDR3 in DNA: TGTGCCAGCAGCCAAGGACAGGGGGCAAGGAATCAGCCCCAGCATTTT. This codes for CASSQGQGARNQPQHF.

The J gene is TRBJ2-1, the V gene TRBV27, with D possibly being TRBD2 (6 bases). Germline V lookup: CDR1 MNHEY, CDR2 SMNVEV (reference sequence). The CDR3 extends over 16 amino acids. Trimming pared 5 bases from V and 0 bases from J, leaving 14 bases between. CDR3 bases: TGTGCCAGCAGTGGGGCCCGGCGGGGCTCCTACAATGAGCAGTTCTTC. This gives the protein CASSGARRGSYNEQFF.

V and J are TRBV7-9 and TRBJ2-3, with 7 bases identical to TRBD2. V was clipped by 1 base and J by 2 bases; unmatched bases: 6. Germline V gene sequence: CDR1 SEHNR, CDR2 FQNEAQ (reference sequence). The length of the CDR3 is 16 residues. The DNA for the CDR3 is TGTGCCAGCAGCTTAGGGCAGCTAGCGGCCACAGATACGCAGTATTTT. Translating it yields CASSLGQLAATDTQYF. The full variable domain, in which reference TRBV7-9 and TRBJ2-3 provide the parts outside the CDR3, is DTGVSQNPRHKITKRGQNVTFRCDPISEHNRLYWYRQTLGQGPEFLTYFQNEAQLEKSRLLSDRFSAERPKGSFSTLEIQRTEQGDSAMYLCASSLGQLAATDTQYFGPGTRLTVL.

This clonotype was detected only a few times. V is TRBV7-9 and J is TRBJ2-1; D may be TRBD2 (5 bases). There are 18 residues in the CDR3. Trimming removed 5 bases at V and 1 base at J, with 21 bases between. Per germline, CDR1 SEHNR and CDR2 FQNEAQ (reference sequence). CDR3 sequence: CASSVGGRGPRSYNEQFF. The CDR3 nucleotides are TGTGCCAGCAGCGTCGGAGGTAGAGGGCCACGGTCCTACAATGAGCAGTTCTTC.

The rearrangement uses TRBV20-1 and TRBJ1-1; possibly TRBD1 for D (6 bases). V was cut by 1 base and J by 1 base, with 10 bases left in between. Per the germline V gene, CDR1 is DFQATT and CDR2 is SNEGSKA (reference sequence). This CDR3 has 14 residues. In DNA, the CDR3 is TGCAGTGCTAGAGCGGGGGCGCGGAACACTGAAGCTTTCTTT. Translation gives CSARAGARNTEAFF.

In this sample, this clonotype turned up a few times. The V gene is TRBV7-2, the J gene TRBJ2-2; D gene ambiguous. CDR1 is SGHTA and CDR2 is FQGNSA in the germline V gene. This CDR3 comprises 15 residues. V dropped 2 bases and J dropped 2 bases, with 9 bases sitting between them. This chain's CDR3 is CASSLRPVNTGELFF. As DNA, the CDR3 is TGTGCCAGCAGCTTAAGGCCAGTAAACACCGGGGAGCTGTTTTTT.

The chain links TRBV5-5 to TRBJ2-5; 7 nucleotides align to TRBD1. This CDR3 region has 15 residues. Trimming took 3 bases from V and 1 from J; bases not matched to a gene: 6. Germline CDR1 and CDR2: SGHKS and YYEKEE (reference sequence). The CDR3 DNA reads TGTGCCAGCAGCTCGTGGACAGGATCCCAAGAGACCCAGTACTTC. Amino acid sequence: CASSSWTGSQETQYF.

There are a few counts of this clonotype. V and J are TRBV5-4 and TRBJ1-5; D remains unclear. Germline loops: CDR1 SGHNT, CDR2 YYREEE (reference sequence). V gave up 9 bases and J gave up 5 bases, with 21 bases separating them. This CDR3 comprises 15 residues. The CDR3, as DNA: TGTGCCACATCGATCAAGTCCAGGAACGATCAGCCCCAGCATTTT. Residues: CATSIKSRNDQPQHF.

This clonotype was observed a few times. V is TRBV7-2 and J is TRBJ1-5, with D maybe TRBD1 (5 bases). This CDR3 region has 14 residues. The V and J ends lost 6 bases and 5 bases respectively, with 14 bases between them. Looked up from germline, CDR1 is SGHTA and CDR2 is FQGNSA. The chain's CDR3 is CASRTGGSHQPQHF. The CDR3 nucleotides are TGTGCCAGCAGGACCGGGGGGAGTCATCAGCCCCAGCATTTT.

This clonotype has a single count. The chain has TRBV2 and TRBJ2-7; no firm D call. The CDR3 length is 11 residues. The ends were cut back, 4 bases at V and 6 bases at J, with 7 bases in the middle. CDR1 and CDR2 from the germline V gene are SNHLY and FYNNEI. The chain's CDR3 is CASSGYGEQYF. CDR3 in DNA: TGTGCCAGCAGTGGTTACGGCGAGCAGTACTTC.

This clonotype has a count of ten or more. The rearrangement links TRBV6-2 or TRBV6-3 to TRBJ2-2; D may be TRBD1 (6 bases). V dropped 10 bases and J dropped 2 bases, with 17 bases sitting between them. This CDR3 has 15 amino acids. Germline lookup yields CDR1 MNHEY and CDR2 SVGEGT. In DNA, the CDR3 is TGTGCCATCTCCCCAGGGGCCCCCAACACCGGGGAGCTGTTTTTT. It yields the protein CAISPGAPNTGELFF.

The J gene is TRBJ1-1, the V gene TRBV10-3, with D maybe TRBD1 (5 bases). The length of the CDR3 is 13 residues. Germline V gives CDR1 ENHRY, CDR2 SYGVKD. V was trimmed by 6 bases and J by 2 bases, leaving 10 bases between them. CDR3 sequence reads: CAIRGTDNTEAFF. As DNA, the CDR3 is TGTGCCATCAGGGGGACGGACAACACTGAAGCTTTCTTT.

This clonotype was picked up a small number of times. The CDR3 DNA reads TGTGCCAGCAGTTACTCGTTGAGCGGCCGAGATACGCAGTATTTT. Its translation is CASSYSLSGRDTQYF. The V gene is TRBV6-6, the J gene TRBJ2-3, with a possible D match to TRBD2 (5 bases). Germline V CDR1 and CDR2: MNHNY, SVGAGI (reference sequence). Trimming removed 0 bases at V and 5 bases at J, with 12 bases between. This CDR3 has 15 residues.

The genes are TRBV7-9 and TRBJ2-5; no definite D call. From germline, CDR1 is SEHNR and CDR2 FQNEAQ (reference sequence). V was clipped by 2 bases and J by 5 bases, with 15 bases between them. The CDR3 consists of 15 residues. The CDR3 protein is CASSLKPGLGETQYF. The CDR3 DNA reads as TGTGCCAGCAGCTTAAAACCCGGCCTGGGGGAGACCCAGTACTTC.

The table lists this clonotype with a count of one. The chain links TRBV25-1 to TRBJ2-3; D perhaps matches TRBD1 (6 bases). Germline CDR1 MGHDK, CDR2 SYGVNS. The CDR3 length is 19 residues. Between the trimmed V and J ends, which lost 3 bases and 1 base, there was a span of 23 bases. The CDR3 DNA reads as TGTGCCAGCAGTGATAGGAGCAGGGGCTCCGGTAGGGGCACAGATACGCAGTATTTT. This encodes CASSDRSRGSGRGTDTQYF.

This clonotype was seen more than once but under ten times. CDR3 region: CASSARGGNTGELFF. CDR3 nucleotides: TGTGCCAGCAGCGCCCGGGGGGGGAACACCGGGGAGCTGTTTTTT. The chain uses TRBV9 and TRBJ2-2; TRBD2 matches 8 bases. The CDR3 runs to 15 residues. Germline V CDR1 and CDR2: SGDLS, YYNGEE. The V and J ends lost 3 bases and 1 base, in that order; junction bases with no gene match: 2.

This sequence joins TRBV10-3 and TRBJ1-6; D is possibly TRBD1 (6 bases). Germline CDR1 is ENHRY and CDR2 is SYGVKD. The CDR3 runs 15 residues. The germline V and J ends were trimmed by 8 bases and 3 bases, with 14 bases remaining between them. CDR3 nucleotide sequence: TGTGCCATCGGGGCAGGGGTCGGCTATAATTCACCCCTCCACTTT. It encodes CAIGAGVGYNSPLHF.

This clonotype was found a few times. This chain joins TRBV4-3 and TRBJ2-1; D ambiguous. Germline CDR1 is LGHNA and CDR2 is YSLEER. The CDR3 length is 16 residues. Trimming stripped 1 base from V and 1 base from J, with 11 bases between. Written as DNA, the CDR3 is TGCGCCAGCAGCCAAGGTTCTAGACGGTCCTACAATGAGCAGTTCTTC. Amino acids: CASSQGSRRSYNEQFF.

This clonotype was seen more than once but under ten times. This chain connects TRBV12-3 or TRBV12-4 to TRBJ1-2; D is uncertain. CDR3 length: 13 amino acids. V shed 3 bases and J shed 5 bases, with 10 bases lying between them. The CDR3 nucleotides are TGTGCCAGCAGTTTTGGGCAGCTTTATGGCTACACCTTC. Translated, it gives CASSFGQLYGYTF.

This chain links TRBV10-3 with TRBJ1-5; no reliable D call. This CDR3 comprises 14 residues. Germline V gene data show CDR1 as ENHRY and CDR2 as SYGVKD. The V end lost 3 bases, the J end lost 2 bases, and 8 bases lay between the germline ends. This CDR3 reads CAISEILGNQPQHF. CDR3 nucleotide sequence: TGTGCCATCAGTGAAATTCTGGGCAATCAGCCCCAGCATTTT.

This clonotype was observed at least ten times. J is TRBJ1-5 and V is TRBV19; D not resolved. Trimming pared 2 bases from V and 6 bases from J, leaving 14 bases between. The CDR3 loop spans 15 amino acids. The germline V gene encodes CDR1 LNHDA and CDR2 SQIVND (reference sequence). The chain's CDR3 is CASSITPSPTQPQHF. CDR3 in DNA: TGTGCCAGTAGTATAACCCCGAGCCCTACTCAGCCCCAGCATTTT.

This clonotype came up a few times. With a much larger clone just one base away, this may be a read error. In DNA, the CDR3 is TGTGCCAGCAGTTACTGGGAGACCCAGTACTTC. Translating it yields CASSYWETQYF. V usage is TRBV6-2 or TRBV6-3 and J usage is TRBJ2-5; D unclear. Deletions cut 1 base from V and 5 bases from J, with 2 bases between. Germline assignment: CDR1 MNHEY and CDR2 SVGEGT. This CDR3 has 11 residues.